This TCR beta chain is from a study of control samples from healthy donors and cancer patients. This clone turned up a few times. Here immunoSEQ multiplex PCR was the method, and the copy in TCRdb shows in-frame clones only, minus some. The sample lists 90,000 to 100,000 clones, 75% to 85% seen once, with about 10% in the top ten. The TCR comes from a woman in her twenties or thirties in good health. Input material: blood.

DNA for the CDR3: TGTGCCATCGGGGTTTCGACCTACGAGCAGTACTTC. Amino acid sequence: CAIGVSTYEQYF. The chain couples TRBV10-3 to TRBJ2-7; unclear D gene. V was trimmed by 8 bases and J by 2 bases, leaving 10 bases between them. The germline V gene has CDR1 ENHRY and CDR2 SYGVKD. The CDR3 consists of 12 residues.